The rows below give T cell receptor beta chains drawn from one sample of a study of cytotoxic CD8 clonotypes in ibrutinib-treated CLL. Data came from immunoSEQ multiplex PCR; TCRdb stores just in-frame clones and leaves some out. The sample holds roughly 51,000 clones, roughly 57% seen once. Sequenced material: PBMCs, taken after 12 months of ibrutinib treatment. Source of these receptors: a human donor with chronic lymphocytic leukemia. Each CDR3 is given with its conserved first and last residue. The order of the fields is D gene, V gene, clone size, J gene, CDR3 protein, CDR3 DNA. D genes are given only for firm matches. Clone size is given for some rows only: seen once, a few or many times, or a class if the clone is expanded.

d_call: .; v_call: TRBV6-1; clone_size: few; j_call: TRBJ2-3; cdr3_aa: CASSEYSARGTDTQYF; cdr3_nt: TGTGCCAGCAGTGAATATAGCGCCAGGGGCACAGATACGCAGTATTTT
d_call: TRBD1; v_call: TRBV28; clone_size: .; j_call: TRBJ1-2; cdr3_aa: CASSSGQGGNYGYTF; cdr3_nt: TGTGCCAGCAGTTCGGGACAGGGCGGCAACTATGGCTACACCTTC
d_call: .; v_call: TRBV10-3; clone_size: .; j_call: TRBJ1-5; cdr3_aa: CAISTGGNQPQHF; cdr3_nt: TGTGCCATCAGTACGGGGGGCAATCAGCCCCAGCATTTT
d_call: TRBD1; v_call: TRBV7-9; clone_size: .; j_call: TRBJ1-4; cdr3_aa: CASSQGQGGSEKLFF; cdr3_nt: TGTGCCAGCAGCCAGGGACAGGGGGGAAGCGAAAAACTGTTTTTT
d_call: .; v_call: TRBV5-4; clone_size: .; j_call: TRBJ2-5; cdr3_aa: CASSPDTSETQYF; cdr3_nt: TGTGCCAGCAGCCCGGACACCTCGGAGACCCAGTACTTC
d_call: TRBD2; v_call: TRBV2; clone_size: .; j_call: TRBJ2-7; cdr3_aa: CASSSGTSGSYEQYF; cdr3_nt: TGTGCCAGCAGCTCCGGGACTAGCGGTTCCTACGAGCAGTACTTC
d_call: .; v_call: TRBV15; clone_size: .; j_call: TRBJ2-1; cdr3_aa: CATSRAGDPSSYNEQFF; cdr3_nt: TGTGCCACCAGCAGAGCAGGAGACCCGAGCTCCTACAATGAGCAGTTCTTC
d_call: .; v_call: TRBV11-2; clone_size: .; j_call: TRBJ2-5; cdr3_aa: CASSLARVPKETQYF; cdr3_nt: TGTGCCAGCAGCTTGGCTAGGGTTCCAAAAGAGACCCAGTACTTC
d_call: .; v_call: TRBV29-1; clone_size: .; j_call: TRBJ1-1; cdr3_aa: CSVVPPGSYRTEAFF; cdr3_nt: TGCAGCGTTGTCCCCCCCGGCAGTTATCGAACTGAAGCTTTCTTT
d_call: TRBD2; v_call: TRBV7-7; clone_size: few; j_call: TRBJ2-1; cdr3_aa: CASSLDSGSSNEQFF; cdr3_nt: TGTGCTAGCAGCTTAGATAGCGGGAGTTCTAATGAGCAGTTCTTC
d_call: TRBD2; v_call: TRBV4-1; clone_size: .; j_call: TRBJ2-1; cdr3_aa: CASSYTSGSYNEQFF; cdr3_nt: TGCGCCAGCAGCTATACTAGCGGATCCTACAATGAGCAGTTCTTC